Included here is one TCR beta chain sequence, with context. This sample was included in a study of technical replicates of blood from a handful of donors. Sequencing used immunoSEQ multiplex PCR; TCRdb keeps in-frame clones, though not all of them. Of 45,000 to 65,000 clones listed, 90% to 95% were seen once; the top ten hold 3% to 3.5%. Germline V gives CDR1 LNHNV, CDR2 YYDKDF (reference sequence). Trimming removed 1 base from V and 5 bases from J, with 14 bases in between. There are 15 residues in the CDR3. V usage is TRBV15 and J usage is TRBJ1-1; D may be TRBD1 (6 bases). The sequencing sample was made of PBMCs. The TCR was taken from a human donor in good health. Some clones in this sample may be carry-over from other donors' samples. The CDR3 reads CATSRGNRAKTEAFF. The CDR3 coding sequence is TGTGCCACCAGCAGAGGCAACAGGGCAAAGACTGAAGCTTTCTTT. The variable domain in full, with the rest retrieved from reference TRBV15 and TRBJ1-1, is DAMVIQNPRYQVTQFGKPVTLSCSQTLNHNVMYWYQQKSSQAPKLLFHYYDKDFNNEADTPDNFQSRRPNTSFCFLDIRSPGLGDTAMYLCATSRGNRAKTEAFFGQGTRLTVV.